The clone carrying this T cell receptor (beta chain) was picked up many times. This sample is part of a study of T cell repertoires in cytomegalovirus infection. The CDR3 is made up of 14 amino acids. The ends were cut back, 5 bases at V and 3 bases at J, with 13 bases in the middle. In TCRdb, the reads were re-called with MiXCR into one record per CDR3 protein. The sample has 450,000 to 550,000 distinct CDR3 sequences, 16% seen once. The sequencing sample was made of CD8+ T cells from PBMCs. The receptor was isolated from a human donor in good health (CMV status not recorded). Some clones in this sample may be carry-over from other donors' samples. The chain recombines TRBV12-3 or TRBV12-4 with TRBJ2-5; D remains ambiguous. The CDR3, as DNA: TGTGCCAGCAGTCCGTCGTGGGGAAAAGAGACCCAGTACTTC. Translated: CASSPSWGKETQYF.